Listed below are T cell receptor beta chains from one sample, sequenced in a study of Graves' ophthalmopathy and Graves' hyperthyroidism. TCRdb recomputed calls from the multiplex PCR reads with MiXCR, one row per CDR3 protein. The sample includes roughly 160,000 distinct CDR3 sequences, 30% to 45% seen only once; the top ten take roughly 8.9%. The sample was peripheral blood. The source is a man younger than 45 with Graves' ophthalmopathy. Both conserved end residues are part of each CDR3. D genes are given only for firm matches. Clone size is stated in some rows and not others, as once, few, many or a class when expanded.

cdr3_aa	cdr3_nt	clone_size	d_call	v_call	j_call
CASFRPRGDHTGELFF	TGTGCCAGCTTTCGGCCGAGGGGGGACCACACCGGGGAGCTGTTTTTT	many	-	TRBV2	TRBJ2-2
CATSRRDFYEQYF	TGTGCCACCAGCAGAAGGGACTTTTACGAGCAGTACTTC	many	-	TRBV15	TRBJ2-7
CASSLGLNYGYTF	TGTGCCAGCAGTTTAGGGCTTAACTATGGCTACACCTTC	many	-	TRBV12-3/TRBV12-4	TRBJ1-2
CASSFLIYNSPLHF	TGTGCCAGCAGCTTCTTGATCTATAATTCACCCCTCCACTTT	-	-	TRBV7-2	TRBJ1-6
CAFSAGNYGYTF	TGTGCCTTTAGTGCGGGGAACTATGGCTACACCTTC	-	-	TRBV30	TRBJ1-2
CSVEGSGTGELFF	TGCAGCGTTGAAGGGTCCGGCACCGGGGAGCTGTTTTTT	-	-	TRBV29-1	TRBJ2-2
CAWSEDGTEAFF	TGTGCCTGGAGTGAGGATGGGACTGAAGCTTTCTTT	many	-	TRBV30	TRBJ1-1
CSAVQADSNQPQHF	TGCAGCGCTGTACAGGCTGATAGCAATCAGCCCCAGCATTTT	-	-	TRBV29-1	TRBJ1-5
CVVAGALGKTQYF	TGTGTCGTAGCGGGGGCGCTGGGGAAGACCCAGTACTTC	many	TRBD2	TRBV6-1	TRBJ2-5
CASIRLADKVGTQYF	TGTGCCAGCATAAGACTAGCCGATAAAGTTGGAACCCAGTACTTC	-	TRBD2	TRBV6-1	TRBJ2-5
CASSESGGTKYF	TGTGCCAGCAGTGAATCAGGCGGGACTAAGTACTTC	-	TRBD2	TRBV6-1	TRBJ2-7
CASSLVGAGPNSPLHF	TGTGCCAGCAGTTTAGTAGGAGCAGGGCCCAATTCACCCCTCCACTTT	-	-	TRBV12-3/TRBV12-4	TRBJ1-6
CASSRRFNQPQHF	TGTGCCAGCAGCCGCAGGTTTAATCAGCCCCAGCATTTT	-	-	TRBV6-2/TRBV6-3	TRBJ1-5
CATSGQGKQTQYF	TGTGCCACCAGTGGGCAGGGGAAACAGACCCAGTACTTC	many	-	TRBV24-1	TRBJ2-5
CASSTDRGLNEQYF	TGTGCCAGCAGCACGGACAGGGGGTTAAACGAGCAGTACTTC	few	TRBD1	TRBV7-2	TRBJ2-7
CASKVVMGRDYEQYF	TGTGCCAGCAAGGTCGTTATGGGCAGGGACTACGAGCAGTACTTC	-	-	TRBV6-1	TRBJ2-7
CATSESEWAEAFF	TGTGCCACCAGCGAATCCGAATGGGCTGAAGCTTTCTTT	many	-	TRBV15	TRBJ1-1
CASSPGTYEQYF	TGTGCCAGCAGCCCGGGAACCTACGAGCAGTACTTC	many	-	TRBV28	TRBJ2-7
CASRAYTGANQPQHF	TGTGCCAGCAGGGCATATACAGGGGCCAATCAGCCCCAGCATTTT	-	TRBD1	TRBV6-2/TRBV6-3	TRBJ1-5
CASSSQGRYTEAFF	TGTGCCAGCAGTTCGCAGGGGCGGTACACTGAAGCTTTCTTT	-	-	TRBV6-5	TRBJ1-1
CSVERDRTGLDTEAFF	TGCAGCGTTGAGAGGGACAGAACAGGGTTGGACACTGAAGCTTTCTTT	many	TRBD1	TRBV29-1	TRBJ1-1
CASSLSNRGAEAFF	TGTGCCAGCAGTTTATCTAACAGAGGCGCTGAAGCTTTCTTT	many	-	TRBV28	TRBJ1-1
CAWRDGTSGIEQYF	TGTGCCTGGAGAGACGGGACTAGCGGGATCGAGCAGTACTTC	many	TRBD2	TRBV30	TRBJ2-7
CASRAGTGLYEQYF	TGTGCCAGCAGAGCCGGGACAGGGCTCTACGAGCAGTACTTC	many	TRBD1	TRBV28	TRBJ2-7
CASSYDTTGGGYTF	TGTGCCAGCAGTTACGACACCACTGGCGGTGGCTACACCTTC	-	-	TRBV6-5	TRBJ1-2
CAISKGTSARDEQYF	TGTGCCATCAGTAAAGGGACTAGCGCACGGGACGAGCAGTACTTC	-	TRBD2	TRBV10-3	TRBJ2-7
CASSYLTGQGNDEQYF	TGTGCCAGCAGTTACTTGACGGGACAGGGGAACGACGAGCAGTACTTC	-	TRBD1	TRBV6-2/TRBV6-3	TRBJ2-7
CASSRPGTGGSSYEQYF	TGTGCCAGCAGTCGTCCCGGGACAGGGGGGAGCTCCTACGAGCAGTACTTC	-	TRBD1	TRBV6-1	TRBJ2-7
CASSLGVSRDTEAFF	TGTGCCAGCAGCTTAGGGGTCTCGAGGGACACTGAAGCTTTCTTT	many	-	TRBV7-9	TRBJ1-1
CASETTDSSKNGYTF	TGTGCCAGCGAAACAACGGACAGTTCGAAAAATGGCTACACCTTC	-	-	TRBV6-1	TRBJ1-2
CASSQDRPGDYPTNEKLFF	TGTGCCAGCAGCCAAGATAGGCCAGGAGATTATCCAACTAATGAAAAACTGTTTTTT	many	-	TRBV4-2	TRBJ1-4
CASSRDRGGETQYF	TGTGCCAGCAGTCGGGACAGGGGAGGAGAGACCCAGTACTTC	many	TRBD1	TRBV6-5	TRBJ2-5
CASSQVGGKQETQYF	TGTGCCAGCAGCCAAGTGGGGGGGAAGCAAGAGACCCAGTACTTC	-	TRBD2	TRBV3-1	TRBJ2-5
CASSSPTTGAYGYTF	TGTGCCAGCAGCTCACCGACAACAGGAGCCTATGGCTACACCTTC	many	-	TRBV7-8	TRBJ1-2
CASTLLPPTGTKDTEAFF	TGTGCCAGCACCCTCCTCCCTCCTACCGGGACAAAAGACACTGAAGCTTTCTTT	many	-	TRBV6-4	TRBJ1-1
CASRDTRRGKETQYF	TGCGCCAGCAGGGACACTCGGCGGGGGAAAGAGACCCAGTACTTC	many	TRBD2	TRBV4-3	TRBJ2-5
CASSQPGTGGKGTQHF	TGTGCCAGCAGCCAACCCGGGACAGGGGGCAAAGGAACCCAGCATTTT	-	TRBD1	TRBV11-2	TRBJ1-5
CASSSDGGEQYF	TGTGCCAGCAGTTCAGACGGGGGCGAGCAGTACTTC	-	-	TRBV28	TRBJ2-7
CSVAKQSTEAFF	TGCAGCGTCGCCAAACAGAGCACTGAAGCTTTCTTT	many	-	TRBV29-1	TRBJ1-1
CASVGFSNSPLHF	TGTGCCAGCGTCGGGTTCAGTAATTCACCCCTCCACTTT	-	-	TRBV12-3/TRBV12-4	TRBJ1-6
CATAEGYSPLHF	TGTGCCACCGCGGAGGGATATTCACCCCTCCACTTT	-	-	TRBV15	TRBJ1-6
CASSSLQGYEQYF	TGTGCCAGCAGTTCACTACAGGGCTACGAGCAGTACTTC	few	-	TRBV6-5	TRBJ2-7
CASSPEGHFQETQYF	TGTGCCAGCAGCCCGGAGGGGCATTTCCAAGAGACCCAGTACTTC	-	-	TRBV12-3/TRBV12-4	TRBJ2-5
CASSQLPHPNTEAFF	TGCGCCAGCAGCCAACTTCCACACCCGAACACTGAAGCTTTCTTT	many	-	TRBV4-1	TRBJ1-1
CASSSAGQGFGGYTF	TGTGCCAGCAGTTCAGCAGGACAGGGGTTCGGGGGCTACACCTTC	many	TRBD1	TRBV6-5	TRBJ1-2
CASSAISGPQGTQYF	TGTGCCAGCAGCGCCATCTCCGGGCCCCAGGGGACCCAGTACTTC	-	-	TRBV6-1	TRBJ2-5
CASSYTDRGSYEQYF	TGTGCCAGCAGCTATACGGACAGGGGCTCCTACGAGCAGTACTTC	many	TRBD1	TRBV6-5	TRBJ2-7
CASRIDRDYGYTF	TGTGCCAGCAGGATCGACAGGGACTATGGCTACACCTTC	many	TRBD1	TRBV6-2/TRBV6-3	TRBJ1-2
CASSQGGNQETQYF	TGTGCCAGCAGCCAGGGGGGCAACCAAGAGACCCAGTACTTC	few	-	TRBV6-1	TRBJ2-5
CASNLQRGSYTDTQYF	TGTGCCAGCAACCTTCAGAGAGGCAGCTACACAGATACGCAGTATTTT	many	-	TRBV12-3/TRBV12-4	TRBJ2-3